This entry lists 30 T cell receptor beta chains sequenced from one sample in a study of blood T cell repertoires in COVID-19. Clones were sequenced by immunoSEQ multiplex PCR, and TCRdb holds only the in-frame ones, with some missing. The sample holds under 250,000 clones, over 75% seen once. What was sequenced was peripheral blood. The receptors come from a young man who had recovered from COVID-19.

The gene calls are TRBV4-1 and TRBJ2-7; possible D gene TRBD2, 5 bases. Germline loops: CDR1 MGHRA, CDR2 YSYEKL. The CDR3 runs 16 residues. Trimming pared 0 bases from V and 0 bases from J, leaving 12 bases between. This CDR3 reads CASSQDLRGFSYEQYF. For the CDR3, the DNA is TGCGCCAGCAGCCAAGATCTACGAGGGTTCTCCTACGAGCAGTACTTC.

This sequence joins TRBV7-9 and TRBJ2-3; D is unresolved. Germline V gene lookup returns CDR1 SEHNR and CDR2 FQNEAQ (reference sequence). Trimming took off 4 bases at V and 2 bases at J, with 10 bases between the two ends. The CDR3 runs to 14 residues. The CDR3 reads CASSSSSSTDTQYF. CDR3 sequence (DNA): TGTGCCAGCAGCTCCAGTAGCTCCACAGATACGCAGTATTTT.

The chain is built from TRBV28 and TRBJ1-5, with TRBD1 identical over 9 bases. Germline V CDR1 and CDR2: MDHEN, SYDVKM. V lost 6 bases and J lost 7; bases outside the gene matches: 7. The CDR3 sequence is 14 residues long. The CDR3 is CASRRQGVGQPQHF. The CDR3 DNA follows: TGTGCCAGCAGACGACAGGGGGTGGGGCAGCCCCAGCATTTT.

The chain combines TRBV6-4 with TRBJ2-3; 7 nucleotides agree with TRBD1. Unmatched junction bases numbered 7, after V lost 4 bases and J lost 6 bases. This CDR3 spans 14 amino acids. The V gene's germline CDR1 is MRHNA and CDR2 SNTAGT. CDR3 DNA: TGTGCCAGCAGTGGTGTAGGGGGCGCCGATACGCAGTATTTT. It codes for CASSGVGGADTQYF.

This clone was detected only a few times. The CDR3 loop reads CASSDGHRGAYTF. The CDR3 bases are TGTGCCAGCAGTGACGGTCACAGGGGTGCCTACACCTTC. This sequence joins TRBV6-4 and TRBJ1-2; 7 nucleotides align to TRBD1. The V gene's germline CDR1 is MRHNA and CDR2 SNTAGT. The CDR3 contains 13 residues. Trimming cost V 2 bases and J 10 bases; bases outside gene matches: 7.

This clone was observed a single time. Here the CDR3 reads CASSEAVPGTGVDTQYF. DNA of the CDR3: TGTGCCAGCAGTGAAGCGGTTCCCGGGACAGGAGTCGATACGCAGTATTTT. J is TRBJ2-3 and V is TRBV2, with TRBD1 identical over 8 bases. The CDR3 length is 17 residues. V was clipped by 0 bases and J by 6 bases; unmatched bases: 11. Per germline, CDR1 SNHLY and CDR2 FYNNEI.

The chain joins TRBV28 to TRBJ2-7, with TRBD2 identical over 7 bases. Germline CDR1 MDHEN, CDR2 SYDVKM. This CDR3 has 15 amino acids. V was pared by 6 bases and J by 3 bases, with 11 bases of the junction left unmatched. The CDR3 DNA is TGTGCCAGCAGCTTCGCCAAGGGAGGGGTCTACGAGCAGTACGTC. It is translated as CASSFAKGGVYEQYV.

J is TRBJ1-5 and V is TRBV15, with a possible D match to TRBD1 (6 bases). The CDR3 covers 15 residues. V lost 1 base and J lost 6, with 13 bases in between. Germline V gene lookup returns CDR1 LNHNV and CDR2 YYDKDF (reference sequence). The CDR3 region is CATSRVGQGIQPQHF. The DNA of the CDR3 is TGTGCCACCAGCAGAGTGGGACAAGGGATTCAGCCCCAGCATTTT. The variable domain in full, with the rest retrieved from reference TRBV15 and TRBJ1-5, is DAMVIQNPRYQVTQFGKPVTLSCSQTLNHNVMYWYQQKSSQAPKLLFHYYDKDFNNEADTPDNFQSRRPNTSFCFLDIRSPGLGDTAMYLCATSRVGQGIQPQHFGDGTRLSIL.

This chain joins TRBV5-8 and TRBJ2-1; 11 bases map to TRBD2. The CDR3 spans 19 residues. CDR1 and CDR2 from the germline V gene are SGHTS and YDEGEE. Trimming at V came to 4 bases and at J to 10 bases, leaving 22 bases not matched to a gene. The chain's CDR3 is CASSISREASGGIMDEQFF. The CDR3 DNA reads as TGTGCCAGCAGCATTTCACGCGAAGCTAGCGGGGGGATTATGGACGAGCAGTTCTTC. The variable domain in full, with the rest retrieved from reference TRBV5-8 and TRBJ2-1, is EAGVTQSPTHLIKTRGQQATLRCSPISGHTSVYWYQQALGLGLQFLLWYDEGEERNRGNFPPRFSGRQFPNYSSELNVNALELEDSALYLCASSISREASGGIMDEQFFGPGTRLTVL.

The chain uses TRBV24-1 and TRBJ2-3; D is perhaps TRBD2 (6 bases). Trimming cost V 9 bases and J 9 bases, with 21 bases left between them. The length of the CDR3 is 14 residues. The V gene's germline CDR1 is KGHDR and CDR2 SFDVKD. CDR3 sequence (DNA): TGTGCCACCGGGTCTAGCGCGGGGAGGACGACGCAGTATTTT. This gives the protein CATGSSAGRTTQYF.

The chain's CDR3 is CASSHSGGRTGELFF. CDR3 nucleotide sequence: TGTGCCAGCAGCCATAGCGGGGGCCGCACCGGGGAGCTGTTTTTT. V gene TRBV7-9 combines with J gene TRBJ2-2; 9 bases align to TRBD2. The trim removed 5 bases at V and 4 bases at J, leaving 5 bases unmatched. Germline CDR1 SEHNR, CDR2 FQNEAQ (reference sequence). The length of the CDR3 is 15 residues.

This clone was counted only a few times. V gene TRBV27 combines with J gene TRBJ1-6; 9 positions agree with TRBD1. Germline CDR1 and CDR2: MNHEY and SMNVEV (reference sequence). The CDR3 consists of 14 residues. V was pared by 6 bases and J by 6 bases, with 3 bases of the junction left unmatched. This chain's CDR3 is CASRAGQGNSPLHF. CDR3 bases: TGTGCCAGCAGGGCGGGACAGGGTAATTCACCCCTCCACTTT.

The chain carries TRBV7-6 and TRBJ2-3, with 9 bases matching TRBD2. Germline CDR1 is SGHVS and CDR2 is FNYEAQ. This CDR3 region has 14 residues. After removal of 0 bases from V and 6 bases from J, the junction contained 1 base not matched to a gene. The CDR3 region is CASSLASGGDTQYF. For the CDR3, the DNA is TGTGCCAGCAGCTTAGCTAGCGGGGGTGATACGCAGTATTTT.

V gene TRBV5-1 combines with J gene TRBJ2-3; 9 bases match TRBD2. The CDR3 runs 14 residues. With V trimmed by 0 bases and J by 4 bases, 0 bases remained unmatched. In germline, CDR1 is SGHRS, CDR2 YFSETQ. CDR3 bases: TGCGCCAGCAGCTTGGTAGCGGGGGCAGATACGCAGTATTTT. It encodes CASSLVAGADTQYF.

This clone was seen more than once but under ten times. This sequence joins TRBV29-1 and TRBJ1-3; no firm D call. Germline CDR1 SQVTM, CDR2 ANQGSEA. CDR3 length equals 14 residues. The V gene lost 6 bases and the J gene lost 2 bases, with 14 bases spanning the gap. The CDR3 loop reads CSVNPGSTGNTIYF. CDR3 nucleotides: TGCAGCGTAAACCCCGGGTCGACTGGAAACACCATATATTTT. The whole variable domain, remainder taken from reference TRBV29-1 and TRBJ1-3, is SAVISQKPSRDICQRGTSLTIQCQVDSQVTMMFWYRQQPGQSLTLIATANQGSEATYESGFVIDKFPISRPNLTFSTLTVSNMSPEDSSIYLCSVNPGSTGNTIYFGEGSWLTVV.

This clone came up a few times. The gene calls are TRBV9 and TRBJ2-3; 9 bases map to TRBD1. J was trimmed by 8 bases and V by 4 bases; bases with no gene match: 5. CDR1 SGDLS and CDR2 YYNGEE come from the germline V gene. There are 13 residues in the CDR3. CDR3 region: CASSPGTGSTQYF. Written as DNA, the CDR3 is TGTGCCAGCAGCCCCGGGACAGGGAGTACGCAGTATTTT.

On this clone: The sample contains more than one DNA sequence encoding this CDR3. The chain links TRBV9 to TRBJ1-2; perhaps TRBD1 as D (6 bases). Trimming stripped 4 bases from V and 5 bases from J, with 12 bases between. Per the germline V gene, CDR1 is SGDLS and CDR2 is YYNGEE. This CDR3 is 13 amino acids long. The CDR3 sequence: CASSPQTGYGYTF. The DNA for the CDR3 is TGTGCCAGCAGCCCACAAACAGGGTATGGCTACACCTTC. The whole variable domain, filled in from reference TRBV9 and TRBJ1-2, reads DSGVTQTPKHLITATGQRVTLRCSPRSGDLSVYWYQQSLDQGLQFLIQYYNGEERAKGNILERFSAQQFPDLHSELNLSSLELGDSALYFCASSPQTGYGYTFGSGTRLTVV.

The chain combines TRBV6-1 with TRBJ2-3; TRBD2 matches at 7 bases. CDR3 length equals 15 residues. The V gene end was trimmed by 2 bases and the J gene end by 1 base; junction bases not matched to a gene: 3. The germline gives CDR1 MNHNS, CDR2 SASEGT. This chain's CDR3 is CASSEMAGGTDTQYF. The CDR3 DNA reads as TGTGCCAGCAGTGAAATGGCGGGGGGCACAGATACGCAGTATTTT.

The chain carries TRBV9 and TRBJ1-2; D is uncertain. The CDR3 covers 11 residues. Trimming stripped 1 base from V and 8 bases from J, with 6 bases between. Germline CDR1 is SGDLS and CDR2 is YYNGEE. CDR3 amino acids: CASSVPGGYTF. DNA for the CDR3: TGTGCCAGCAGCGTACCAGGCGGCTACACCTTC. The variable domain in full, with the rest retrieved from reference TRBV9 and TRBJ1-2, is DSGVTQTPKHLITATGQRVTLRCSPRSGDLSVYWYQQSLDQGLQFLIQYYNGEERAKGNILERFSAQQFPDLHSELNLSSLELGDSALYFCASSVPGGYTFGSGTRLTVV.

This chain links TRBV28 with TRBJ1-1; possible D gene TRBD1, 5 bases. V lost 4 bases to trimming and J lost 2 bases, with 14 bases between them. CDR3 length: 15 residues. Germline CDR1 and CDR2: MDHEN and SYDVKM. CDR3 DNA sequence: TGTGCCAGCAGTTCCTGGACACGAGAAAACACTGAAGCTTTCTTT. It encodes CASSSWTRENTEAFF. Drawing the rest from reference TRBV28 and TRBJ1-1, the complete variable domain is DVKVTQSSRYLVKRTGEKVFLECVQDMDHENMFWYRQDPGLGLRLIYFSYDVKMKEKGDIPEGYSVSREKKERFSLILESASTNQTSMYLCASSSWTRENTEAFFGQGTRLTVV.

This chain uses TRBV11-3 with TRBJ2-4, with D perhaps TRBD2 (7 bases). The germline gives CDR1 SGHNT, CDR2 YENEEA. With 1 base removed from V and 1 base from J, the gap between germline ends came to 14 bases. The CDR3 runs to 17 residues. The CDR3 loop is CASSLAGGGGAKNIQYF. The DNA of the CDR3 is TGTGCCAGCAGCTTAGCCGGGGGCGGGGGTGCCAAAAACATTCAGTACTTC.

The rearrangement links TRBV28 to TRBJ1-5, with D hard to call. CDR3 length: 14 amino acids. The germline gives CDR1 MDHEN, CDR2 SYDVKM. Trimming took 3 bases from V and 7 from J, leaving 13 bases between them. CDR3 nucleotides: TGTGCCAGCAGTTTCGGGGAGGGCACCCAGCCCCAGCATTTT. Its protein product is CASSFGEGTQPQHF.

The chain links TRBV19 to TRBJ2-3; 9 positions agree with TRBD1. Trimming took 4 bases from V and 2 from J; bases not matched to a gene: 4. From germline, CDR1 is LNHDA and CDR2 SQIVND (reference sequence). The CDR3 has 15 residues. The chain's CDR3 is CASSRQGVNTDTQYF. CDR3 sequence (DNA): TGTGCCAGTAGTAGACAGGGGGTCAACACAGATACGCAGTATTTT.

Here the CDR3 reads CASSPTGQADSPLHF. The CDR3 DNA reads TGCGCCAGCAGCCCGACGGGACAGGCTGATTCACCCCTCCACTTT. This chain joins TRBV4-1 and TRBJ1-6; 8 positions match TRBD1. The CDR3 runs to 15 residues. Per the germline V gene, CDR1 is MGHRA and CDR2 is YSYEKL. The V and J ends lost 4 bases and 8 bases, in that order; junction bases with no gene match: 7.

The chain has TRBV19 and TRBJ1-2; unclear D gene. The CDR3 runs to 18 residues. The V end was cut by 2 bases, the J end by 2 bases, with 21 bases between. CDR1 is LNHDA and CDR2 is SQIVND in the germline V gene (reference sequence). The DNA for the CDR3 is TGTGCCAGTAGTATACTCGGGAGTTTTAACTCTCAAAACTATGGCTACACCTTC. Residues: CASSILGSFNSQNYGYTF.

This chain connects TRBV6-5 to TRBJ2-7; TRBD1 matches 8 bases. CDR1 MNHEY and CDR2 SVGAGI come from the germline V gene. J lost 5 bases, V lost 0 bases, and 6 bases had no gene match. CDR3 length: 15 residues. The CDR3 loop reads CASSYSRGQGHEQYV. The CDR3 coding sequence is TGTGCCAGCAGTTACTCCAGAGGACAGGGCCACGAGCAGTACGTC.

V and J are TRBV6-5 and TRBJ2-2; the D gene is possibly TRBD1 (6 bases). Germline V CDR1 and CDR2: MNHEY, SVGAGI. The CDR3 loop spans 15 amino acids. Trimming took 5 bases from V and 5 from J, leaving 15 bases between them. CDR3 amino acids: CASSPLGHKTGELFF. The CDR3 DNA reads as TGTGCCAGCAGTCCTCTGGGACACAAGACCGGGGAGCTGTTTTTT.

This chain joins TRBV2 and TRBJ2-2; weak D call: TRBD1 (5 bases). Trimming shortened V by 4 bases and J by 5 bases, and 8 bases separated the two germline ends. The CDR3 spans 13 residues. Germline V gene sequence: CDR1 SNHLY, CDR2 FYNNEI. CDR3 amino acids: CASSVSGTGELFF. CDR3 in DNA: TGTGCCAGCAGTGTATCAGGGACCGGGGAGCTGTTTTTT.

The chain carries TRBV12-3 or TRBV12-4 and TRBJ2-7; D is possibly TRBD2 (6 bases). V was pared by 3 bases and J by 7 bases, with 13 bases between. The CDR3 is 13 amino acids. In DNA, the CDR3 is TGTGCCAGCAGTTTGGGTAGTGGGGGGGAGCAGTACGTC. Protein product: CASSLGSGGEQYV.

The chain uses TRBV5-1 and TRBJ2-2; 8 bases are a match to TRBD1. V trimming: 0 bases; J trimming: 6 bases; junction bases outside the gene matches: 4. Germline V gene data show CDR1 as SGHRS and CDR2 as YFSETQ. The CDR3 loop spans 15 amino acids. CDR3 nucleotides: TGCGCCAGCAGCTTGGTGGGACAGGTAGCCGGGGAGCTGTTTTTT. It specifies CASSLVGQVAGELFF.